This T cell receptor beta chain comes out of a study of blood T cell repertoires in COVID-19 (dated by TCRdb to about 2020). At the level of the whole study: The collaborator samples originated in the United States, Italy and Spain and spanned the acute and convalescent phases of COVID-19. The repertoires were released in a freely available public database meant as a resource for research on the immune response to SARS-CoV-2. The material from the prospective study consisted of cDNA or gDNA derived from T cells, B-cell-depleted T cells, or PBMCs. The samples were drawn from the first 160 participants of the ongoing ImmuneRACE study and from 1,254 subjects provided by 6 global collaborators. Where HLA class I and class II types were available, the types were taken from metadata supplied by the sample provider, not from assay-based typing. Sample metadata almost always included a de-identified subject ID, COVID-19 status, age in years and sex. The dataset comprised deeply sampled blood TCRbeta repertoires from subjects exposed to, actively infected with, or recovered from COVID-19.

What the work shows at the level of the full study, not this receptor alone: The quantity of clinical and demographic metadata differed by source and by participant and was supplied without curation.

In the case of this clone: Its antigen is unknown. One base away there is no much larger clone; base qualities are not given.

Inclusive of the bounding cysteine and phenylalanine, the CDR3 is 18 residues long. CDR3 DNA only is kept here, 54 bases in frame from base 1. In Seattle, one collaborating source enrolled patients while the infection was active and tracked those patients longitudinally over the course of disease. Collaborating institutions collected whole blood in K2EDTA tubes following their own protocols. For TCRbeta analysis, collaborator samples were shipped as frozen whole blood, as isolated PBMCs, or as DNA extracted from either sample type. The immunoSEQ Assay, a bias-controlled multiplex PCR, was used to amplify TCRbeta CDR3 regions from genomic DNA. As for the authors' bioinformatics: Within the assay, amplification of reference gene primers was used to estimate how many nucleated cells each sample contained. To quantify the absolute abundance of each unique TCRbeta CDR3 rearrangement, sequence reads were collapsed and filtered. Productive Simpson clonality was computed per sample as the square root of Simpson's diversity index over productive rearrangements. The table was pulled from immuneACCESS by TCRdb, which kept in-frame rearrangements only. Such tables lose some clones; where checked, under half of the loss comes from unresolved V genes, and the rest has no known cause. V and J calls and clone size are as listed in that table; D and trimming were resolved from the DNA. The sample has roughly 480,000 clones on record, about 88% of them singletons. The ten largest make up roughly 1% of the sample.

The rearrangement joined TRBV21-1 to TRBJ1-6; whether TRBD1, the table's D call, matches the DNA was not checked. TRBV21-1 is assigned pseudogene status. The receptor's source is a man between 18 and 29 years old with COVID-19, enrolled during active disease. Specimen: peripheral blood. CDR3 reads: CASSKRITGSSYNSPLHF. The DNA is TGTGCCAGCAGCAAACGAATTACAGGGAGCTCCTATAATTCACCCCTCCACTTT.